This entry lists 7 T cell receptor beta chains sequenced from one sample in a study of OX40 agonist ivuxolimab in advanced cancers. The protocol was immunoSEQ multiplex PCR, while the TCRdb copy is restricted to in-frame clones and leaves out a portion. The table records tens of thousands of clones, 75% to 90% of them present only once. The sample was CD4+ or CD8+ T cells sorted from blood, taken in a trial of the OX40 agonist ivuxolimab. Source of these receptors: an adult with an advanced solid tumor such as melanoma, head and neck, liver or kidney cancer.

The chain joins TRBV7-9 to TRBJ2-7, with D possibly TRBD1 on 6 matching bases. The CDR3 consists of 15 residues. Germline lookup yields CDR1 SEHNR and CDR2 FQNEAQ (reference sequence). V lost 3 bases, J lost 0 bases, and 12 bases lay in between. The CDR3 spells CASSFRGALSYEQYF. The DNA for the CDR3 is TGTGCCAGCAGCTTCAGGGGAGCTCTCTCCTACGAGCAGTACTTC.

This clone has just one count. The V and J genes are TRBV27 and TRBJ2-3, with a tentative D call TRBD2 (6 bases). V was pared by 1 base and J by 9 bases, with 20 bases between. CDR1 MNHEY and CDR2 SMNVEV come from the germline V gene (reference sequence). The CDR3 covers 16 residues. As DNA, the CDR3 is TGTGCCAGCAGTTTATTCCCTAGCGACTTTCCTACCACGCAGTATTTT. Its protein is CASSLFPSDFPTTQYF.

The chain carries TRBV30 and TRBJ2-5, with D tentatively TRBD2 (5 bases). The ends were cut back, 0 bases at V and 5 bases at J, with 10 bases in the middle. The length of the CDR3 is 13 residues. Germline assignment: CDR1 GTSNPN and CDR2 SVGIG (reference sequence). The CDR3 bases are TGTGCCTGGAGTGTAAGAGGGCGTGAGACCCAGTACTTC. This gives the protein CAWSVRGRETQYF.

V is TRBV7-3 and J is TRBJ1-1; D gene unclear. This CDR3 is 13 amino acids long. Trimming removed 5 bases at V and 9 bases at J, with 16 bases between. In germline, CDR1 is SGHTA, CDR2 FQGTGA. CDR3 in amino acids: CASSPVGGGKAFF. CDR3 bases: TGTGCCAGCAGCCCTGTAGGAGGAGGGAAAGCTTTCTTT.

The chain joins TRBV27 to TRBJ1-2; the match to TRBD1 covers 9 bases. Germline V gene sequence: CDR1 MNHEY, CDR2 SMNVEV (reference sequence). J lost 5 bases, V lost 4 bases, and 5 bases had no gene match. The CDR3 runs to 14 residues. The CDR3, as DNA: TGTGCCAGCAGTTCCACAGGGGGCTGGTATGGCTACACCTTC. Protein sequence: CASSSTGGWYGYTF.

J is TRBJ2-7 and V is TRBV29-1; 10 bases are shared with TRBD1. Losses at the gene ends were 6 bases for V and 6 bases for J; bases not matched to a gene: 8. Germline V gene data show CDR1 as SQVTM and CDR2 as ANQGSEA. This CDR3 has 13 amino acids. In DNA form, the CDR3 reads TGCAGCGTGGAGCCGGGACAGGGGACCGAGCAGTACTTC. Translation gives CSVEPGQGTEQYF.

The chain carries TRBV5-6 and TRBJ2-7; D is possibly TRBD1 (5 bases). This CDR3 is built from 14 residues. The germline V and J ends were trimmed by 4 bases and 3 bases, with 14 bases remaining between them. Germline V gene sequence: CDR1 SGHDT, CDR2 YYEEEE. CDR3 residues: CASSRVGAGYEQYF. The CDR3 bases are TGTGCCAGCAGCCGGGTTGGGGCTGGCTACGAGCAGTACTTC.